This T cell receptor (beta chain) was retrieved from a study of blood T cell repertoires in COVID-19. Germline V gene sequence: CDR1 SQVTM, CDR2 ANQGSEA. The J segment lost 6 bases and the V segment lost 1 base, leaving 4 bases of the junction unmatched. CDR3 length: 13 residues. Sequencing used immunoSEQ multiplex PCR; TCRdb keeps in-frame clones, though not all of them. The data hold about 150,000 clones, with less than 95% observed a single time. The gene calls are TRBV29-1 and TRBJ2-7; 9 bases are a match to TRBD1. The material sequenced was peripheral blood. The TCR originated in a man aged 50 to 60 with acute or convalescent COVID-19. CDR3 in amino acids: CSVEGDRVREQYF. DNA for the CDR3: TGCAGCGTTGAAGGGGACAGGGTCCGCGAGCAGTACTTC.